One and the same sample provided the 17 T cell receptor beta chains below, sequenced in a study of cytomegalovirus exposure and HLA in healthy donors. Vbeta (60) and Jbeta (13) primers were used in the PCR. Sequencing was performed with immunoSEQ multiplex PCR; in TCRdb, only in-frame clones are kept and a portion is missing. This sample has approximately 160,000 clones, with 60% to 80% found just once. What was sequenced was PBMCs. The receptors were gathered from a young man in good health and CMV-seropositive.

The genes are TRBV6-5 and TRBJ2-5, with 11 bases lining up with TRBD2. CDR1 and CDR2 from the germline V gene are MNHEY and SVGAGI. The CDR3 runs to 15 residues. V was clipped by 5 bases and J by 2 bases; unmatched bases: 4. CDR3 residues: CASSPGTSGQETQYF. The CDR3 DNA reads TGTGCCAGCAGTCCGGGGACTAGCGGACAAGAGACCCAGTACTTC.

The chain recombines TRBV5-1 with TRBJ2-3; TRBD1 aligns across 10 bases. This CDR3 spans 14 amino acids. V shed 4 bases, J shed 4 bases, and the junction held 3 bases outside the gene matches. The V gene's germline CDR1 is SGHRS and CDR2 YFSETQ. DNA for the CDR3: TGCGCCAGCAGCCTTGGACAGGGGGCAGATACGCAGTATTTT. It codes for CASSLGQGADTQYF.

The gene calls are TRBV5-1 and TRBJ1-1; D call uncertain. Germline CDR1 SGHRS, CDR2 YFSETQ. V was shortened by 0 bases and J by 0 bases, with 3 bases between the two germline ends. The CDR3 runs 13 residues. This CDR3 reads CASSLVLNTEAFF. Here the CDR3 DNA reads TGCGCCAGCAGCTTGGTCTTGAACACTGAAGCTTTCTTT.

The chain carries TRBV6-4 and TRBJ1-5, with D unresolved. CDR1 and CDR2 from the germline V gene are MRHNA and SNTAGT. V dropped 0 bases and J dropped 2 bases, with 8 bases sitting between them. This CDR3 region has 15 residues. CDR3 loop: CASSDSSGGNQPQHF. The CDR3 DNA is TGTGCCAGCAGTGACTCGTCCGGGGGCAATCAGCCCCAGCATTTT.

V and J are TRBV6-1 and TRBJ2-1; TRBD2 aligns across 8 bases. With 5 bases clipped from V and 3 bases from J, the junction kept 3 bases outside the gene matches. This CDR3 comprises 14 residues. The germline V gene has CDR1 MNHNS and CDR2 SASEGT. In DNA form, the CDR3 reads TGTGCCAGCAGTCAGGGACTAGACTACAATGAGCAGTTCTTC. It yields the protein CASSQGLDYNEQFF.

The V gene is TRBV7-9, the J gene TRBJ2-7; TRBD1 aligns across 12 bases. V lost 4 bases and J lost 2; bases outside the gene matches: 3. The length of the CDR3 is 15 residues. Germline CDR1 reads SEHNR; CDR2 reads FQNEAQ (reference sequence). CDR3 bases: TGTGCCAGCAGCTACGGGACAGGGGGCGCCTACGAGCAGTACGTC. Its translation: CASSYGTGGAYEQYV.

The chain employs TRBV5-3 and TRBJ2-7; TRBD2 matches 9 bases. TRBV5-3 is annotated as an ORF whose role is uncertain. This CDR3 is built from 18 residues. Trimming took 2 bases from V and 3 from J; bases not matched to a gene: 15. The CDR3: CARSFSLPSGVPDYEQYV. In DNA form, the CDR3 reads TGTGCCAGAAGCTTTTCGCTGCCTAGCGGGGTCCCAGACTACGAGCAGTACGTC.

The rearrangement joins TRBV7-2 to TRBJ1-5; D not resolved. CDR1 and CDR2 (germline): SGHTA, FQGNSA. Trimming removed 1 base at V and 3 bases at J, with 10 bases between. This CDR3 region has 15 residues. This chain's CDR3 is CASSLEPGSNQPQHF. The CDR3 bases are TGTGCCAGCAGCTTAGAGCCAGGCTCCAATCAGCCCCAGCATTTT.

The chain combines TRBV13 with TRBJ2-5, with 10 bases identical to TRBD2. The CDR3 is 14 amino acids. The germline CDR1 and CDR2 sequences are PRHDT and FYEKMQ (reference sequence). V trimming: 5 bases; J trimming: 2 bases; junction bases outside the gene matches: 2. The CDR3 sequence: CASSLAGVQETQYF. CDR3 bases: TGTGCCAGCAGCCTAGCGGGGGTTCAAGAGACCCAGTACTTC.

The rearrangement links TRBV28 to TRBJ2-1; tentatively, D is TRBD1 (6 bases). Trimming pared 2 bases from V and 6 bases from J, leaving 11 bases between. Germline CDR1 MDHEN, CDR2 SYDVKM. This CDR3 spans 14 amino acids. As DNA, the CDR3 is TGTGCCAGCAGTTTAATGAGAGGGGGCAATGAGCAGTTCTTC. Protein sequence: CASSLMRGGNEQFF.

This chain uses TRBV6-5 with TRBJ2-1; weak D call: TRBD2 (6 bases). The CDR3 is made up of 14 amino acids. CDR1 and CDR2 from the germline V gene are MNHEY and SVGAGI. V shed 4 bases and J shed 5 bases, with 12 bases lying between them. The CDR3 DNA follows: TGTGCCAGCAGTTTAACGGGAGAGGACAATGAGCAGTTCTTC. Its protein product is CASSLTGEDNEQFF.

This clone was observed a few times. This rearrangement joins TRBV2 to TRBJ2-1, with 7 bases matching TRBD2. J gave up 12 bases and V 3 bases, and 5 bases lay outside the gene matches. Germline V gene lookup returns CDR1 SNHLY and CDR2 FYNNEI. The CDR3 is 12 residues long. As DNA, the CDR3 is TGTGCCAGCAGTGACCGGGGGGAAAGGCAGTTCTTC. Translating it yields CASSDRGERQFF.

This chain connects TRBV5-1 to TRBJ2-1; D gene unclear. The CDR3 is made up of 17 amino acids. The germline CDR1 and CDR2 sequences are SGHRS and YFSETQ. V shed 4 bases and J shed 0 bases, with 17 bases lying between them. The CDR3 loop reads CASSAPMTLSSYNEQFF. DNA for the CDR3: TGCGCCAGCAGCGCCCCAATGACACTCAGCTCCTACAATGAGCAGTTCTTC.

This clone was counted between two and nine times. V usage is TRBV4-1 and J usage is TRBJ1-4, with 8 bases aligning to TRBD1. Losses at the gene ends were 6 bases for V and 4 bases for J; bases not matched to a gene: 4. Germline V gives CDR1 MGHRA, CDR2 YSYEKL. The CDR3 extends over 14 amino acids. The CDR3 sequence is CASSRTGGNEKLFF. The CDR3 DNA sequence: TGCGCCAGCAGTCGCACAGGGGGTAATGAAAAACTGTTTTTT.

The chain links TRBV19 to TRBJ2-1; 9 bases agree with TRBD2. V lost 7 bases, J lost 5 bases, and 3 bases stayed unmatched. This CDR3 contains 13 residues. Germline assignment: CDR1 LNHDA and CDR2 SQIVND (reference sequence). The chain's CDR3 is CASTAGGNNEQFF. The CDR3 DNA follows: TGTGCCAGTACCGCGGGAGGGAACAATGAGCAGTTCTTC.

This sequence joins TRBV7-9 and TRBJ2-3; TRBD2 might be the D (6 bases). Trimming pared 0 bases from V and 6 bases from J, leaving 7 bases between. This CDR3 contains 13 residues. Looked up from germline, CDR1 is SEHNR and CDR2 is FQNEAQ (reference sequence). The CDR3 spells CASSLAGGDTQYF. The CDR3 DNA follows: TGTGCCAGCAGCTTAGCCGGAGGGGATACGCAGTATTTT.

The chain recombines TRBV28 with TRBJ2-1, with 8 bases that match TRBD2. The CDR3 runs 17 residues. V trimming: 1 base; J trimming: 10 bases; junction bases outside the gene matches: 15. Germline assignment: CDR1 MDHEN and CDR2 SYDVKM. In nucleotides, the CDR3 is TGTGCCAGCAGTTTATTGTTTACGGGACTAGTGATCACCGAGCAGTTCTTC. Residues: CASSLLFTGLVITEQFF.